The 2 T cell receptor beta chains given below trace back to one sample, sequenced in a study of spatial heterogeneity in lung cancer. Time point given: sample taken at primary tumor resection. The input material, whole RNA from tumor, nontumor lung or frozen PBMC, was sequenced unsorted. TCRdb independently ran MiXCR on the 5' RACE reads; one entry per CDR3 protein. The sample has 9,500 to 12,000 distinct CDR3 sequences, around 6.9% seen once; the top ten hold under 30%. Sequenced material: PBMCs, taken at surgery. The receptors were sampled from a male donor with early-stage non-small cell lung cancer.

This clonotype was counted many times. This beta chain is a stray sequence in a library constructed for alpha chains; its clone size is not meaningful. The rearrangement links TRBV7-2 to TRBJ2-2; D could derive from TRBD1 or TRBD2 (5 bases each). Germline V gene lookup returns CDR1 SGHTA and CDR2 FQGNSA. The CDR3 runs to 15 residues. V lost 5 bases and J lost 6, with 16 bases in between. CDR3 loop: CASSPGRTRAGELFF. For the CDR3, the DNA is TGTGCCAGCAGCCCGGGAAGAACCAGGGCCGGGGAGCTGTTTTTT.

This clonotype was counted many times. The size of this beta chain means little, since it is a stray read in a library made for alpha chains. The rearrangement joins TRBV20-1 to TRBJ2-3; D possibly matches TRBD1 or TRBD2 (5 bases each). V gave up 2 bases and J gave up 0 bases, with 12 bases separating them. The CDR3 consists of 15 residues. The germline gives CDR1 DFQATT, CDR2 SNEGSKA (reference sequence). CDR3 amino acids: CSARLRGDSTDTQYF. In DNA, the CDR3 is TGCAGTGCTAGACTCCGAGGGGACAGCACAGATACGCAGTATTTT.